This T cell receptor (beta chain) was sequenced in a study of blood T cell repertoires in COVID-19. In the original analysis: Using reference gene primer amplification, nucleated cell counts were estimated. Only in-frame clones appear in the TCRdb table, and some are missing; sequencing was by immunoSEQ multiplex PCR. V, J and clone size are those of that table, while D and trimming were read from the DNA. The sample lists approximately 270,000 clones; approximately 85% were seen once. V lost 4 bases, J lost 7 bases, and 13 bases lay in between. CDR1 and CDR2 from the germline V gene are SGHDN and FVKESK. The CDR3 length is 13 residues.

The V and J genes are TRBV14 and TRBJ1-2; D might be TRBD1 (6 bases). Sequences were obtained from PBMCs or T cells enriched from blood (not recorded which). The TCR comes from a woman between 50 and 59 years old who had recovered from COVID-19. The CDR3 DNA reads TGTGCCAGCAGCCTACAGGGTGTAAGTGGCTACACCTTC. It is translated as CASSLQGVSGYTF.